This record covers a single T cell receptor beta chain. Antigen unknown. CDR1 DFQATT and CDR2 SNEGSKA come from the germline V gene (reference sequence). V dropped 3 bases and J dropped 1 base, with 9 bases sitting between them. The CDR3 length is 14 residues. The record originates from a study of blood T cells in healthy people across ages. A second about 6 to 12 cycle PCR used barcoded and J-beta primers. From each sample, at least 2.5 million paired-end reads containing CDR3 were obtained. In TCRdb, the 5' RACE reads were re-called with MiXCR into one record per CDR3 protein. The sample includes about 670,000 distinct CDR3 sequences, around two fifths of them seen just once. Findings and caveats of the study: Calculation of diversity from one million T cells yielded estimates considered to be underestimates. A greater number of naive CD4+ cells and higher diversity distinguished long-lived donors from aged donors.

The genes are TRBV20-1 and TRBJ2-2, with a possible D match to TRBD1 (5 bases). The source material was blood. This TCR was sampled from a man older than 75 in good health. The CDR3 reads CSASPTGNTGELFF. CDR3 DNA: TGCAGTGCTAGCCCTACAGGGAACACCGGGGAGCTGTTTTTT.